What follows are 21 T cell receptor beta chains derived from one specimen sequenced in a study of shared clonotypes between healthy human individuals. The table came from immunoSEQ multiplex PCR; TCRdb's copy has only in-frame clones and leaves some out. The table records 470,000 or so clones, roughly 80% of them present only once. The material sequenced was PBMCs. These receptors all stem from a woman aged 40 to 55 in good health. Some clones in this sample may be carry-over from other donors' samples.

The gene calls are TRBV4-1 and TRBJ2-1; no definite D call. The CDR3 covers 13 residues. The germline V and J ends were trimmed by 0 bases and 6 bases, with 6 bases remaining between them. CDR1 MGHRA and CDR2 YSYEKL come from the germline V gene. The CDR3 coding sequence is TGCGCCAGCAGCCAAGAAGCCTTCAATGAGCAGTTCTTC. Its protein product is CASSQEAFNEQFF.

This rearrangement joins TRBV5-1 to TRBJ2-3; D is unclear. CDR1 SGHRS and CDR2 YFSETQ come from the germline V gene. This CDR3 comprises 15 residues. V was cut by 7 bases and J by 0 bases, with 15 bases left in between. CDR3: CASSPLESSTDTQYF. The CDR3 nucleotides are TGCGCCAGCTCACCATTAGAGTCTAGCACAGATACGCAGTATTTT.

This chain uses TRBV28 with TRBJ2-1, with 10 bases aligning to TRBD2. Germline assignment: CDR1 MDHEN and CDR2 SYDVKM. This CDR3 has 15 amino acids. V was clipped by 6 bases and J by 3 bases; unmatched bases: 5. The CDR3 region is CASSLAGGDYNEQFF. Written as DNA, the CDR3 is TGTGCCAGCAGCTTAGCGGGAGGCGACTACAATGAGCAGTTCTTC.

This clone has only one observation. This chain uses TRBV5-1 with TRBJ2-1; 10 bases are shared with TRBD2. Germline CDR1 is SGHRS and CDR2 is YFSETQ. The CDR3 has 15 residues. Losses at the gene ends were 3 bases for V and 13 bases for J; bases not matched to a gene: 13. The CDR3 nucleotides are TGCGCCAGCAGCTACAATCTAGCGGGAGCCCTGGATCAGTTCTTC. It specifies CASSYNLAGALDQFF.

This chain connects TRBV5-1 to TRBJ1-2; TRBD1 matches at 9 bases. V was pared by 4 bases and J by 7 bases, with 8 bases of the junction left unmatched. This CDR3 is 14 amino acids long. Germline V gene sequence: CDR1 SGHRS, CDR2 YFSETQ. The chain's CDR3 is CASSRTTGGGGYTF. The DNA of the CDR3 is TGCGCCAGCAGCAGAACTACAGGGGGCGGTGGCTACACCTTC.

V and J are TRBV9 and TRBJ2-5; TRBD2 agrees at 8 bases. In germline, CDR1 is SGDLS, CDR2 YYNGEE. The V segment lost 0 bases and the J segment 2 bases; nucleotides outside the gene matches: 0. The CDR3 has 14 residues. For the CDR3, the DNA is TGTGCCAGCAGCGTAGGACTAGCGCAAGAGACCCAGTACTTC. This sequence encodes CASSVGLAQETQYF. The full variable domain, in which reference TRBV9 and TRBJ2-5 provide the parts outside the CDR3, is DSGVTQTPKHLITATGQRVTLRCSPRSGDLSVYWYQQSLDQGLQFLIQYYNGEERAKGNILERFSAQQFPDLHSELNLSSLELGDSALYFCASSVGLAQETQYFGPGTRLLVL.

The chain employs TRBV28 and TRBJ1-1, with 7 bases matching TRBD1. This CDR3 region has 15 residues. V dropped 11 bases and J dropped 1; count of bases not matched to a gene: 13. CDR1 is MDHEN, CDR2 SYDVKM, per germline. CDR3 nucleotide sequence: TGTGCCTCGGGCGGGCAGGGGGTGTGGAACACTGAAGCTTTCTTT. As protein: CASGGQGVWNTEAFF.

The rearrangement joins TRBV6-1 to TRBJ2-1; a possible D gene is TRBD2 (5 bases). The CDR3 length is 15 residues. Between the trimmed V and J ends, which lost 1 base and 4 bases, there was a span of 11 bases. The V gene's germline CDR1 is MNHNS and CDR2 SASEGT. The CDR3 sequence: CASSEVLLGYNEQFF. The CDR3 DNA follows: TGTGCCAGCAGTGAAGTCCTACTAGGGTACAATGAGCAGTTCTTC.

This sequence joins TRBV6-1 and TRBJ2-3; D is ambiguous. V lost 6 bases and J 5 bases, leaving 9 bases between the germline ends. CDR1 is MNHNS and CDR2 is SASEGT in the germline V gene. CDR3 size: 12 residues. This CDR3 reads CASSVKGDTQYF. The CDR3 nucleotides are TGTGCCAGCAGCGTCAAGGGAGATACGCAGTATTTT.

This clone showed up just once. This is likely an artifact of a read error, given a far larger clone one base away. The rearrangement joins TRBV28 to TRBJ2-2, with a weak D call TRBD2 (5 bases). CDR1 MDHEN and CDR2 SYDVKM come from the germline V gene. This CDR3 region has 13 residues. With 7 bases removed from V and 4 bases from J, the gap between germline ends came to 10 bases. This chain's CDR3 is CASTGESTGELFF. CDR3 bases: TGTGCCAGCACCGGGGAGAGCACCGGGGAGCTGTTTTTT.

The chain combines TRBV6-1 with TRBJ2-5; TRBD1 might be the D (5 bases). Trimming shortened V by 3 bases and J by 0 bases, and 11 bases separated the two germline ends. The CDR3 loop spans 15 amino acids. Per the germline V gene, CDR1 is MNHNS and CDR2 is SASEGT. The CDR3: CASSDLTDYQETQYF. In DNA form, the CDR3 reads TGTGCCAGCAGTGACTTGACAGACTACCAAGAGACCCAGTACTTC.

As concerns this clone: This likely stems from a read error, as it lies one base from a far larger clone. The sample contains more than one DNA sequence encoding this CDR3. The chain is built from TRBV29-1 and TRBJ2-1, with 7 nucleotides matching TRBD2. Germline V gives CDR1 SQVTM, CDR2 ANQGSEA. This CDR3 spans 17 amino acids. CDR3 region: CSVVDPYTPGGPNEQFF. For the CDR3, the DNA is TGCAGTGTTGTCGATCCTTACACGCCGGGAGGCCCGAATGAGCAGTTCTTC.

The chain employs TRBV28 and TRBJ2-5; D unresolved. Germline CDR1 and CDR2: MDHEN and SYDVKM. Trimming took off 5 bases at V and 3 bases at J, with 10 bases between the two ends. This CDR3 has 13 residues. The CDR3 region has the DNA TGTGCCAGCAGTCCCCGATTAGAAGAGACCCAGTACTTC. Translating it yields CASSPRLEETQYF.

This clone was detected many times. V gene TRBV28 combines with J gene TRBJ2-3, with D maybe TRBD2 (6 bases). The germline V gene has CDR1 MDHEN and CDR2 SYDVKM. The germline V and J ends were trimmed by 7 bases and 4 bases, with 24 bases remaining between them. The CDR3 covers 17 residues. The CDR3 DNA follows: TGTGCCAGCACCCTCATGGGGGGTTTAGGTGAGGCAGATACGCAGTATTTT. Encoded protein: CASTLMGGLGEADTQYF.

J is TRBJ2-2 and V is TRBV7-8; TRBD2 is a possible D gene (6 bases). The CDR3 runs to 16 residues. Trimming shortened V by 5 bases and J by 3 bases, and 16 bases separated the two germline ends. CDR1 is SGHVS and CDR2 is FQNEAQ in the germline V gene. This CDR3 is CASSRTIGGDTGELFF. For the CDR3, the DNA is TGTGCCAGCAGCCGTACGATCGGGGGAGACACCGGGGAGCTGTTTTTT. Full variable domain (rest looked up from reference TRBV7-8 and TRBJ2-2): GAGVSQSPRYKVAKRGQDVALRCDPISGHVSLFWYQQALGQGPEFLTYFQNEAQLDKSGLPSDRFFAERPEGSVSTLKIQRTQQEDSAVYLCASSRTIGGDTGELFFGEGSRLTVL.

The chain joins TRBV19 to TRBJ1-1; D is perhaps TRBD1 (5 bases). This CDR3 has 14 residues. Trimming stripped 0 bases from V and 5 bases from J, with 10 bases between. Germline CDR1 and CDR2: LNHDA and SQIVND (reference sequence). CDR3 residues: CASSIEGRGTEAFF. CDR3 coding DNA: TGTGCCAGTAGTATAGAGGGAAGGGGAACTGAAGCTTTCTTT.

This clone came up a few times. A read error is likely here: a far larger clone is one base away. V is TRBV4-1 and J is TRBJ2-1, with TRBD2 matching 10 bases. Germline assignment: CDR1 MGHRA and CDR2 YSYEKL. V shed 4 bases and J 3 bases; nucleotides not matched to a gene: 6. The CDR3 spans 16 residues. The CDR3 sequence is CASSRALAGNYNEQFF. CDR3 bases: TGCGCCAGCAGCCGGGCACTAGCGGGGAACTACAATGAGCAGTTCTTC.

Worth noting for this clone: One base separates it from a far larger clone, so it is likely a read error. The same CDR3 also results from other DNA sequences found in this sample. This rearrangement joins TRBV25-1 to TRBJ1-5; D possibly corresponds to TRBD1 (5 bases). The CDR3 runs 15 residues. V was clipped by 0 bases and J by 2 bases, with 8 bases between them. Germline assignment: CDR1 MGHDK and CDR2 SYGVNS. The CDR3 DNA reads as TGTGCCAGCAGTGAATACGGGGGAGGCAATCAGCCCCAGCATTTT. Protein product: CASSEYGGGNQPQHF.

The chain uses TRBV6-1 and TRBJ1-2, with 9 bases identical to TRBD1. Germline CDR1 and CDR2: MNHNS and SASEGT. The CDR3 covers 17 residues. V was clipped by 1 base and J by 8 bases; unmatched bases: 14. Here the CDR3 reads CASSEGTPGQGFRGYTF. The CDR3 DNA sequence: TGTGCCAGCAGTGAAGGGACTCCGGGACAGGGTTTTAGAGGCTACACCTTC.

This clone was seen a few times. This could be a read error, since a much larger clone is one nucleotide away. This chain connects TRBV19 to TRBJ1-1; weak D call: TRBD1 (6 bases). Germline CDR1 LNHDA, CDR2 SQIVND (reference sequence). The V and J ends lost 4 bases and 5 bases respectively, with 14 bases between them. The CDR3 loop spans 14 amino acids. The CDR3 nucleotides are TGTGCCAGTAGTACTCCAGGGGTTCTGACTGAAGCTTTCTTT. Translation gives CASSTPGVLTEAFF.

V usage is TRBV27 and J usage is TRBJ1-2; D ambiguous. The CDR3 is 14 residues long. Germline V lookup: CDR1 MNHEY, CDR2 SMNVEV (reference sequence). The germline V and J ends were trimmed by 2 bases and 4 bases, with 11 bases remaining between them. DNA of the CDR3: TGTGCCAGCAGTTTAGGGCCGGCCCGCTATGGCTACACCTTC. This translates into CASSLGPARYGYTF.